This T cell receptor beta chain was documented in a study of early T cells in non-severe SARS-CoV-2 infection (dated by TCRdb to the early 2020s). Regarding the complete study: Bulk RNA from unsorted whole blood was used for TCR sequencing, so alpha and beta chains could not be paired.

Broader findings and caveats from the paper: VDJdb matching was skewed toward anti-spike CD8 responses and likely underestimated virus-specific expansions, missing private and CD4 specificities.

This clonotype was counted only a few times. Its specific antigen is unknown. Within one base of it there is no much larger clone, and no base qualities were kept. Set within a cohort of healthcare workers in London, UK, this nested case-control study involved weekly PCR testing of nasopharyngeal swabs along with blood sampling. Between 23 and 31 March 2020, the week of the UK lockdown, healthcare workers were enrolled and then followed up weekly for as long as 16 weeks. Trimming at the junction amounts to 0 bases on V and 14 bases on J, and the germline ends lie 10 bases apart. From the cysteine up to the phenylalanine, the CDR3 has a length of 11 residues. Only the CDR3 region is kept as DNA, spanning 33 bases read in frame from base 1. Per the germline V gene, SQVTM is the CDR1 and ANQGSEA is the CDR2. The library was made by 5' RACE. TCRdb lists the instrument as NextSeq 500. In the TCR library protocol, unique molecular identifiers were attached to individual cDNA molecules to correct for PCR bias and sequencing error. Both TCR alpha and beta chains were sequenced, and tight co-correlation was observed between alpha and beta sequence abundances in each sample. As for how the authors treated the data: Decombinator V4 was used to annotate the V gene, J gene and CDR3 of the TCR sequences. TCRs were defined as expanded if a significant change between any two time points was detected under a Poisson model with p below 0.0001. TCR abundances were normalised to the total number of TCRs sequenced per sample and were expressed as counts per million. MAIT TCRs were defined by TRAV1-2 paired with TRAJ12, TRAJ20 or TRAJ33, and iNKT TCRs by TRAV10 paired with TRAJ18. VDJdb, accessed 1 November 2021, was searched for CMV, EBV and SARS-CoV-2 annotated TCRs, excluding TCRs annotated for multiple antigens. The raw public data were reprocessed by TCRdb itself: fastp quality trimming at Q25, MiXCR clonotype calling, in-frame beta chains only. Every distinct CDR3 protein forms one entry, paired with its most common genes and DNA. Clone size and V and J calls follow TCRdb, not the original study. Across this sample there are over 50,000 distinct CDR3 sequences, with around 12% seen only once. The ten most abundant clones make up 2.9% of the sample.

This receptor was obtained from an adult who was a healthcare worker with PCR-confirmed SARS-CoV-2 infection or an uninfected control (not recorded which). In this chain, TRBV29-1 is recombined with TRBJ1-4; no confident D gene assignment can be made. The sequenced sample consisted of whole blood. CDR3 sequence: CSVEDLDRLFF. The bases read TGCAGCGTTGAAGATCTAGACCGCCTGTTTTTT. The full variable domain, with segments outside the CDR3 supplied by the reference TRBV29-1 and TRBJ1-4 proteins, appears as SAVISQKPSRDICQRGTSLTIQCQVDSQVTMMFWYRQQPGQSLTLIATANQGSEATYESGFVIDKFPISRPNLTFSTLTVSNMSPEDSSIYLCSVEDLDRLFFGSGTQLSVL.